This TCR beta chain was identified in a study of cytomegalovirus exposure and HLA in healthy donors. In the study overall: Previous work identified 95 million to 120 million unique TCR beta sequences from around 170 million T cells.

Findings and limits, study-wide: In a later analysis, at a false discovery rate of 0.05, roughly 16,000 TCR beta sequences matched HLA alleles.

With 5 bases removed from V and 1 base from J, the gap between germline ends came to 18 bases. The germline V gene has CDR1 SGHAT and CDR2 FQNNGV. The CDR3 length is 17 residues. This clone was recorded once. Its antigen is unknown. PCR primers comprised 60 Vbeta and 13 Jbeta primers. Assay: immunoSEQ multiplex PCR; the TCRdb copy retains only in-frame clones and omits some. Among 200,000 to 250,000 clones listed, about 79% were seen once. The material sequenced was PBMCs. This clonotype was obtained from a man between 18 and 35 years old in good health and CMV-seronegative. The gene calls are TRBV11-2 and TRBJ2-4, with D possibly TRBD1 on 6 matching bases. The CDR3 sequence is CASSLPPGVGAKNIQYF. The DNA for the CDR3 is TGTGCCAGCAGCCTGCCCCCAGGGGTTGGGGCCAAAAACATTCAGTACTTC.